The present entry profiles one T cell receptor beta chain with its context. The sample belongs to a study of blood T cell repertoires in COVID-19. About the research overall: The United States, Italy and Spain were the sources of the acute and convalescent COVID-19 samples.

This CDR3 is built from 13 residues. The germline gives CDR1 GTSNPN, CDR2 SVGIG (reference sequence). Trimming shortened V by 4 bases and J by 3 bases, and 12 bases separated the two germline ends. Assay used: immunoSEQ multiplex PCR; TCRdb lists only in-frame clones, some missing. Of 310,000 or so clones in the sample, about 88% are singletons; the top ten hold 11%. Patients of the Seattle cohort, enrolled during active infection, were followed longitudinally. This rearrangement joins TRBV30 to TRBJ1-1; D gene unclear. The specimen sequenced was peripheral blood. This receptor was obtained from a woman aged 25 to 39 with COVID-19, enrolled during active disease. The CDR3 is CAWIIGAYTEAFF. The CDR3 DNA reads as TGTGCCTGGATAATCGGAGCATACACTGAAGCTTTCTTT. The variable domain in full, with the rest retrieved from reference TRBV30 and TRBJ1-1, is SQTIHQWPATLVQPVGSPLSLECTVEGTSNPNLYWYRQAAGRGLQLLFYSVGIGQISSEVPQNLSASRPQDRQFILSSKKLLLSDSGFYLCAWIIGAYTEAFFGQGTRLTVV.